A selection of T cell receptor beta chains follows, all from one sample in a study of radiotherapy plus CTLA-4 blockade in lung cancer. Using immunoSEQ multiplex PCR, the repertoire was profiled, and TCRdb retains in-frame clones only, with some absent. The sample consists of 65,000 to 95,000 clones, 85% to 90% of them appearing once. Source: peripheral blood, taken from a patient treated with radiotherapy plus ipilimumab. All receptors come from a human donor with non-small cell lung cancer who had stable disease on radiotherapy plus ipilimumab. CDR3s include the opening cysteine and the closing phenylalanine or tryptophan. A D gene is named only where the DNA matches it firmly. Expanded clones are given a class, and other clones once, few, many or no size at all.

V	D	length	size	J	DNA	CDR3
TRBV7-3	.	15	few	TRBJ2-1	TGTGCCAGCAGCTTAAGCCAGGGCCCCATAGGAGAGCAGTTCTTC	CASSLSQGPIGEQFF
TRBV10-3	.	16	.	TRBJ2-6	TGTGCCATCAGTGAGTCGGGGGCGAGTGGGGCCAACGTCCTGACTTTC	CAISESGASGANVLTF
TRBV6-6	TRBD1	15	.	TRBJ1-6	TGTGCCAGCAGTTCTCTCACAGGGGCAAATTCACCCCTCCACTTT	CASSSLTGANSPLHF
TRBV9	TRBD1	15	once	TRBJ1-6	TGTGCCAGCAGCGGGGCACAGGGGGCATTGACACCCCTCCACTTT	CASSGAQGALTPLHF
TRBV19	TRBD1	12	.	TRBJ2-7	TGTGCCTCACAGGACAGGCCCTACGAGCAGTACTTC	CASQDRPYEQYF
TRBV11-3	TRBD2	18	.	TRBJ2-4	TGTGCCAGCAGCTTAGAGGGGACTAGCGGGGACGCCAAAAACATTCAGTACTTC	CASSLEGTSGDAKNIQYF
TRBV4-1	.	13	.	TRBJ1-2	TGCGCCAGCAGCCTAAGCGGAGGACAGCACTACACCTTC	CASSLSGGQHYTF
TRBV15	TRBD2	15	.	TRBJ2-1	TGTGCCACCAGCATTGTTAGCGGGGATCACAATGAGCAGTTCTTC	CATSIVSGDHNEQFF
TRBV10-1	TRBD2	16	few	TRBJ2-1	TGCGCCAGCAGTGAGTCACTAGCGGGAGGGCGAAATGAGCAGTTCTTC	CASSESLAGGRNEQFF
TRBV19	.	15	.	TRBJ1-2	TGTGCCACCCTTCCGGACAAGGGAGCTAACTATGGCTACACCTTC	CATLPDKGANYGYTF
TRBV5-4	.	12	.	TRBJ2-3	TGTGCCAGCAGCGAGGGTACAGATACGCAGTATTTT	CASSEGTDTQYF
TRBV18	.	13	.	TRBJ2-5	TGTGCCAGCTCACAAGGGCAGCAAGAGACCCAGTACTTC	CASSQGQQETQYF
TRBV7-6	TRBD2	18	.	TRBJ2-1	TGTGCCAGCAGCTCCGGGACTAGCGGTTCCACGTCCTACAATGAGCAGTTCTTC	CASSSGTSGSTSYNEQFF
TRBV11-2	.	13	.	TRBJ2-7	TGTGCCAGCAGCCCGCCAGGGGTCTACGAGCAGTACTTC	CASSPPGVYEQYF
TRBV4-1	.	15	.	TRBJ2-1	TGCGCCAGCAGCCAGATTGGACTGGTCTACAATGAGCAGTTCTTC	CASSQIGLVYNEQFF
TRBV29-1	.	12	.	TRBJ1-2	TGCAGCGTTGAGGGACAAGGTCTGGGCTACACCTTC	CSVEGQGLGYTF
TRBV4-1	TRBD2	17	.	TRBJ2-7	TGCGCCAGCAGCCGCCTCGGGACTAGCGGGGGGGCGAACGAGCAGTACTTC	CASSRLGTSGGANEQYF
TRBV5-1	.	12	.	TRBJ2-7	TGCGCCAGCAGCTTGGGTGCCTACGAGCAGTACTTC	CASSLGAYEQYF
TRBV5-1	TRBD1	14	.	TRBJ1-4	TGCGCCAGCAGGGAGACAGGGGGCGTCGAAAAACTGTTTTTT	CASRETGGVEKLFF
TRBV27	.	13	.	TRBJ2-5	TGTGCCAGCAGTTTTAGACAGTCAGAGACCCAGTACTTC	CASSFRQSETQYF
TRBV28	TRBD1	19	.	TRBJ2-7	TGTGCCAGCAGCCCGGGGCCCCGGGACAGGGGGCCGAGCTCCTACGAGCAGTACTTC	CASSPGPRDRGPSSYEQYF
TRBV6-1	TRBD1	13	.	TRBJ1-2	TGTGCCAGCAGTTATACAGGGGATTTCGGCTACACCTTC	CASSYTGDFGYTF
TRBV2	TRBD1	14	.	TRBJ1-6	TGTGCCAGCAGTGAAGGGACAGGGCTTTCACCCCTCCACTTT	CASSEGTGLSPLHF
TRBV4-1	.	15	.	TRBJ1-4	TGCGCCAGCAGCCTGGTGGGACGGAAAAATGAAAAACTGTTTTTT	CASSLVGRKNEKLFF
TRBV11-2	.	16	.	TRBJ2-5	TGTGCCAGCAGCTCCCTACGGGGACCGCAGCCTGAGACCCAGTACTTC	CASSSLRGPQPETQYF
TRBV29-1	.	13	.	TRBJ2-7	TGCAGCGTTGATGGGACAACCCACTACGAGCAGTACTTC	CSVDGTTHYEQYF
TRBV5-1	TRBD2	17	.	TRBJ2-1	TGCGCCAGCAGCCCCGGGGCGGGACTAGCGGATTACAATGAGCAGTTCTTC	CASSPGAGLADYNEQFF
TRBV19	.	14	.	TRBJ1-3	TGTGCCAGTCACACCCCGTCAAGAGGAAACACCATATATTTT	CASHTPSRGNTIYF
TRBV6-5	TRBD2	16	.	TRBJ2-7	TGTGCCAGCAGTTTTACCCCCGGGAGGCAGTCCTACGAGCAGTACTTC	CASSFTPGRQSYEQYF
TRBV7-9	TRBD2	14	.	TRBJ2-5	TGTGCCAGCAGCATCAGGGAGGGAAAAGAGACCCAGTACTTC	CASSIREGKETQYF
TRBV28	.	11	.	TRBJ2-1	TGTGCCAGCAGTTTATTAAATGAGCAGTTCTTC	CASSLLNEQFF
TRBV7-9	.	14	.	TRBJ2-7	TGTGCCAGCAGCTTAGCGCCCAACTCCTACGAGCAGTACTTC	CASSLAPNSYEQYF
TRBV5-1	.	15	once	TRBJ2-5	TGCGCCAGCAGCTTGGTATCCGTTCAAGGGGAGACCCAGTACTTC	CASSLVSVQGETQYF
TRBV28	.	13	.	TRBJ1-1	TGTGCCAGCCCTACAGGGTTGGGCACTGAAGCTTTCTTT	CASPTGLGTEAFF
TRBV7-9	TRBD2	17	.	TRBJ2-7	TGTGCCAGCAGCCGCGTCAGCCCGACTAGCGGGGGAAGCGAGCAGTACTTC	CASSRVSPTSGGSEQYF
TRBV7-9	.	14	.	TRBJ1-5	TGTGCCAGCAGCTTTCTCGGGGCTGATCAGCCCCAGCATTTT	CASSFLGADQPQHF
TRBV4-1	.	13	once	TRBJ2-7	TGCGCCAGCAGCTTCGACAGATCCTACGAGCAGTACTTC	CASSFDRSYEQYF
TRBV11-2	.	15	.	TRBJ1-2	TGTGCCAGCAGCCCCTCCAGGGGAGCGGAGTATGGCTACACCTTC	CASSPSRGAEYGYTF
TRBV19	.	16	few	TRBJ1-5	TGTGCCAGTTCCTTGGGTCGCTCCTTTTACAATCAGCCCCAGCATTTT	CASSLGRSFYNQPQHF
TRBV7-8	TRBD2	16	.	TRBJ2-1	TGTGCCAGCAGCTTAGGGCGTGGTAGCGGGAGCGCTGAGCAGTTCTTC	CASSLGRGSGSAEQFF
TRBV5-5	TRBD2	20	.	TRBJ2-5	TGTGCCAGCAGCCGAACGACATTGACTAGCGGGGGGACCGACCGGGAGACCCAGTACTTC	CASSRTTLTSGGTDRETQYF
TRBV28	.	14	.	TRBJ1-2	TGTGCCAGCAGTTTCGGTAGATTTAACTATGGCTACACCTTC	CASSFGRFNYGYTF
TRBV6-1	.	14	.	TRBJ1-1	TGTGCCAGCAGTGAGAACAGATTGAACACTGAAGCTTTCTTT	CASSENRLNTEAFF
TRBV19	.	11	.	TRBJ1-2	TGTGCCAGCAACGGTAATTACGGCTACACCTTC	CASNGNYGYTF
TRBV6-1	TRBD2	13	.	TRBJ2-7	TGTGCCAGCATAGTTCGGCTAGCGGGGGAGCAGTACTTC	CASIVRLAGEQYF
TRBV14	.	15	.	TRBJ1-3	TGTGCCAGCAGCCAAGATCGTGGTTCTGGAAACACCATATATTTT	CASSQDRGSGNTIYF